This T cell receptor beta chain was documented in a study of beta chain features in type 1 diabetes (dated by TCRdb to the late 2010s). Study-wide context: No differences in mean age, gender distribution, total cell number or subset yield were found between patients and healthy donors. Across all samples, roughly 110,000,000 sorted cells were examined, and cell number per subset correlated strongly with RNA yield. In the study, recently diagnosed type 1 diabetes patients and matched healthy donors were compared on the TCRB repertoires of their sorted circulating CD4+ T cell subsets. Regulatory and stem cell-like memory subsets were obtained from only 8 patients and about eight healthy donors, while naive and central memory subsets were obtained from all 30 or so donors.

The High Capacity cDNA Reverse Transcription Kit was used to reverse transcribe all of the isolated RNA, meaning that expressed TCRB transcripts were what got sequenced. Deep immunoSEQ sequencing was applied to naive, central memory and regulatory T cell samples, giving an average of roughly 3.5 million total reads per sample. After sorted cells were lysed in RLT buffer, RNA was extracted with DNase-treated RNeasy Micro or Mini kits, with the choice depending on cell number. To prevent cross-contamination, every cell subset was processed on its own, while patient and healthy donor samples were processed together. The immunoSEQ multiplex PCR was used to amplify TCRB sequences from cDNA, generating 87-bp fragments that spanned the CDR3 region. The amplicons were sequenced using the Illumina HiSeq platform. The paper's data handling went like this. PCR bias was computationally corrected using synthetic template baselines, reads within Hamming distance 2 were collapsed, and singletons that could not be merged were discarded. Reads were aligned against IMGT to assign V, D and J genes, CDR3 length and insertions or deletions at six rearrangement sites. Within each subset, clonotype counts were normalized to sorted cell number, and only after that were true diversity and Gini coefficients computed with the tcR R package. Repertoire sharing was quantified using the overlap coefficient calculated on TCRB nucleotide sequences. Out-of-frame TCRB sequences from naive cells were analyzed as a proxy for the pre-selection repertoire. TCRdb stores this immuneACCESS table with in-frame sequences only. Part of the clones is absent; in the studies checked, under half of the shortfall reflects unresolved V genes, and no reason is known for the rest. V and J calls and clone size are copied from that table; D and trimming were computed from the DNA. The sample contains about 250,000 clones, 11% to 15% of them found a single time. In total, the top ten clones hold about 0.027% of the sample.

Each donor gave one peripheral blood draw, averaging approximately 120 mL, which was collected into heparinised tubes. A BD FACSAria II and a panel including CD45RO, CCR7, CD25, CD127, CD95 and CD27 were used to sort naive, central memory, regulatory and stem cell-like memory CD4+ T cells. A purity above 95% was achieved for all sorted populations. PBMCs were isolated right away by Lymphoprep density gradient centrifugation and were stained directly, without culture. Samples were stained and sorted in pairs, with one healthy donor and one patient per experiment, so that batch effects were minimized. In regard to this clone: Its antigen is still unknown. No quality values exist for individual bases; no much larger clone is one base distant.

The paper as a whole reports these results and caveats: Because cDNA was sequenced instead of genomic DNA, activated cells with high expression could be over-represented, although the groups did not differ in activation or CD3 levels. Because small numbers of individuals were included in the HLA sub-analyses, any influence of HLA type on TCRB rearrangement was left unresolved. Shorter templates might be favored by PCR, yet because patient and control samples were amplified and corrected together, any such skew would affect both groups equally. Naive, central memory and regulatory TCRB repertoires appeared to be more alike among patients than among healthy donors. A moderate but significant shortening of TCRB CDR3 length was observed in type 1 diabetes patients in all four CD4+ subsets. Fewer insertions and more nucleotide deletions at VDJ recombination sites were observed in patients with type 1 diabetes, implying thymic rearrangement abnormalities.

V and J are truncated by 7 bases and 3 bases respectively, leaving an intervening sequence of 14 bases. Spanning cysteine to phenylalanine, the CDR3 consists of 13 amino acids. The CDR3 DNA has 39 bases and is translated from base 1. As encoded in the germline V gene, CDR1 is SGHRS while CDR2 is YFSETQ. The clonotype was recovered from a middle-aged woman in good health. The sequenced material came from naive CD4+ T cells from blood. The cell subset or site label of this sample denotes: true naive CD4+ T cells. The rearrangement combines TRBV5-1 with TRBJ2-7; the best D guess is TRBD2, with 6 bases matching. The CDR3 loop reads CASSSGRNYEQYF. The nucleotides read TGCGCCAGCTCTTCGGGGAGGAACTACGAGCAGTACTTC.